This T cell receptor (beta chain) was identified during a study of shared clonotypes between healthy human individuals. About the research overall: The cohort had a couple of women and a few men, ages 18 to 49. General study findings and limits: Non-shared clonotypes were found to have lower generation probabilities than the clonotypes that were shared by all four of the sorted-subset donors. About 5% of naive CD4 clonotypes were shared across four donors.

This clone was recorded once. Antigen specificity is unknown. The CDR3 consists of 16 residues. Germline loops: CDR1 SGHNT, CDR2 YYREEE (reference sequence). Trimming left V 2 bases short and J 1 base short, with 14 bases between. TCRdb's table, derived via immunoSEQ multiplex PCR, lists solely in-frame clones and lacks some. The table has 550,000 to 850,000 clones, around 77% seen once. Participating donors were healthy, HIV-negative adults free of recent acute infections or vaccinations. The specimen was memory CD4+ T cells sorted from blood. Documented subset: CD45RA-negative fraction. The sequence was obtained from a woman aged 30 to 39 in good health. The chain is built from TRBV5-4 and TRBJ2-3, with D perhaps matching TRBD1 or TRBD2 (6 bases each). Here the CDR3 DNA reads TGTGCCAGCAGCTTATTAAGGAGGGGGGGCACAGATACGCAGTATTTT. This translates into CASSLLRRGGTDTQYF.